The present TCR beta chain was sequenced within a study of CD8+ T cells in alopecia areata. Treatment of the sample: oral pan-JAK inhibitor, 5-10 mg twice daily. Investigators isolated RNA and reverse transcribed it into cDNA to act as the sequencing template. Assay: immunoSEQ multiplex PCR; the TCRdb copy retains only in-frame clones and omits some. The table includes 150,000 or so clones, more than 85% detected once. The length of the CDR3 is 13 residues. Trimming stripped 3 bases from V and 4 bases from J, with 9 bases between. In germline, CDR1 is SEHNR, CDR2 FQNEAQ (reference sequence). The sample was CD8+ T cells sorted from blood, taken at week 4, from a patient treated with tofacitinib. The chain employs TRBV7-9 and TRBJ1-2; D unresolved. The receptor's source is a human donor with alopecia areata. CDR3: CASSFGLLYGYTF. The CDR3 bases are TGTGCCAGCAGCTTTGGGTTACTCTATGGCTACACCTTC.